Following are 22 T cell receptor beta chains from one sample sequenced in a study of blood T cell repertoires in COVID-19. TCRdb's copy holds only in-frame clones and misses some; the assay was immunoSEQ multiplex PCR. The table lists about 180,000 clones, around 80% of them singletons. The source material was peripheral blood. Receptors were obtained from a human donor in a cohort sampled during active COVID-19.

This chain uses TRBV29-1 with TRBJ2-7; 8 bases are a match to TRBD1. The V gene end was trimmed by 5 bases and the J gene end by 2 bases; junction bases not matched to a gene: 11. The CDR3 contains 15 residues. Germline values: CDR1 SQVTM, CDR2 ANQGSEA. This CDR3 is CSVTPDRGPPYEQYF. CDR3 in DNA: TGCAGCGTTACCCCTGACAGGGGACCGCCCTACGAGCAGTACTTC.

The chain is built from TRBV2 and TRBJ2-1, with a tentative D call TRBD1 (7 bases). Germline values: CDR1 SNHLY, CDR2 FYNNEI. With 6 bases removed from V and 0 bases from J, the gap between germline ends came to 12 bases. The CDR3 loop spans 15 amino acids. The CDR3 loop is CASSGGQSSYNEQFF. Written as DNA, the CDR3 is TGTGCCAGCAGCGGGGGACAGAGCTCCTACAATGAGCAGTTCTTC.

The rearrangement joins TRBV5-1 to TRBJ2-3; weak D call: TRBD2 (6 bases). Germline CDR1 is SGHRS and CDR2 is YFSETQ. The CDR3 consists of 14 residues. Trimming pared 4 bases from V and 0 bases from J, leaving 9 bases between. The CDR3 coding sequence is TGCGCCAGCAGCGGAGGGGATAGCACAGATACGCAGTATTTT. The encoded protein is CASSGGDSTDTQYF.

The chain joins TRBV19 to TRBJ2-1, with 16 positions matching TRBD2. The length of the CDR3 is 17 residues. The germline V gene has CDR1 LNHDA and CDR2 SQIVND (reference sequence). Losses at the gene ends were 6 bases for V and 4 bases for J; bases not matched to a gene: 6. Written as DNA, the CDR3 is TGTGCCAGTAGCGGGACTAGCGGGGGGGCCAGTTACAATGAGCAGTTCTTC. This translates into CASSGTSGGASYNEQFF. The full variable domain, rest sourced from reference TRBV19 and TRBJ2-1, is DGGITQSPKYLFRKEGQNVTLSCEQNLNHDAMYWYRQDPGQGLRLIYYSQIVNDFQKGDIAEGYSVSREKKESFPLTVTSAQKNPTAFYLCASSGTSGGASYNEQFFGPGTRLTVL.

V is TRBV7-3 and J is TRBJ1-6, with a possible D match to TRBD1 (5 bases). Germline V CDR1 and CDR2: SGHTA, FQGTGA. The ends were cut back, 2 bases at V and 8 bases at J, with 10 bases in the middle. This CDR3 contains 14 residues. The CDR3: CASSLSGSDSPLHF. The CDR3 DNA follows: TGTGCCAGCAGCTTATCAGGGTCGGATTCACCCCTCCACTTT. The entire variable domain, with the rest obtained from reference TRBV7-3 and TRBJ1-6, is as follows: GAGVSQTPSNKVTEKGKYVELRCDPISGHTALYWYRQSLGQGPEFLIYFQGTGAADDSGLPNDRFFAVRPEGSVSTLKIQRTERGDSAVYLCASSLSGSDSPLHFGNGTRLTVT.

The chain joins TRBV5-1 to TRBJ1-3; D not resolved. This CDR3 comprises 15 residues. CDR1 is SGHRS, CDR2 YFSETQ, per germline. V shed 4 bases and J shed 0 bases, with 11 bases lying between them. The CDR3 is CASSGDIASGNTIYF. As DNA, the CDR3 is TGCGCCAGCAGCGGCGACATTGCCTCTGGAAACACCATATATTTT.

The chain is built from TRBV7-3 and TRBJ2-3; TRBD2 aligns across 10 bases. CDR1 is SGHTA and CDR2 is FQGTGA in the germline V gene. The length of the CDR3 is 14 residues. V gave up 0 bases and J gave up 6 bases; unmatched junction bases: 0. The DNA for the CDR3 is TGTGCCAGCAGCTTAACTAGCGGGGGGGATACGCAGTATTTT. Its protein is CASSLTSGGDTQYF.

The chain uses TRBV30 and TRBJ2-7; 9 positions match TRBD2. With 2 bases clipped from V and 2 bases from J, the junction kept 7 bases outside the gene matches. Germline loops: CDR1 GTSNPN, CDR2 SVGIG (reference sequence). The CDR3 consists of 15 residues. In DNA form, the CDR3 reads TGTGCCTGGAGTAGGACTAGCGCTGCTCCCTACGAGCAGTACTTC. Its translation: CAWSRTSAAPYEQYF.

About this clone itself: Its ends do not fully match the called genes, so a read error is possible. Different DNA sequences within this sample yield the same CDR3. The chain couples TRBV7-9 to TRBJ1-4; weak D call: TRBD1 (5 bases). Germline lookup yields CDR1 SEHNR and CDR2 FQNEAQ (reference sequence). This CDR3 has 14 residues. CDR3 DNA sequence: TGTGCCAGCAGCTTGGGGACTGGGACGGAAAAATTGTTTTTT. This gives the protein CASSLGTGTEKLFF.

This chain connects TRBV2 to TRBJ1-2, with a weak D call TRBD1 (6 bases). This CDR3 comprises 16 residues. Per the germline V gene, CDR1 is SNHLY and CDR2 is FYNNEI. V was pared by 3 bases and J by 0 bases, with 14 bases between. CDR3 DNA: TGTGCCAGCAGTGATATGGGACAAGTAGCTAACTATGGCTACACCTTC. Translating it yields CASSDMGQVANYGYTF.

J is TRBJ1-2 and V is TRBV2, with D perhaps TRBD1 (5 bases). V was shortened by 6 bases and J by 7 bases, with 12 bases between the two germline ends. Germline V gene lookup returns CDR1 SNHLY and CDR2 FYNNEI. The CDR3 runs to 12 residues. The CDR3 nucleotides are TGTGCCAGCAGCGAACGGGGGTCTGGCTACACCTTC. Amino acid sequence: CASSERGSGYTF.

This clone was seen only once. The gene calls are TRBV25-1 and TRBJ2-5, with 7 nucleotides matching TRBD1. Trimming cost V 2 bases and J 3 bases; bases outside gene matches: 6. The CDR3 is made up of 15 amino acids. Germline lookup yields CDR1 MGHDK and CDR2 SYGVNS. The CDR3 protein is CASSEIDRAEETQYF. CDR3 nucleotides: TGTGCCAGCAGTGAAATCGACAGGGCGGAAGAGACCCAGTACTTC.

Here the CDR3 DNA reads TGTGCCAGCAACGAGCGCCCTGAAGCTTTCTTT. Amino acids: CASNERPEAFF. This rearrangement joins TRBV7-9 to TRBJ1-1; the D is unclear. The CDR3 has 11 amino acids. V lost 7 bases and J lost 6, with 9 bases in between. Germline values: CDR1 SEHNR, CDR2 FQNEAQ (reference sequence). The full variable domain, with the rest looked up from reference TRBV7-9 and TRBJ1-1, is DTGVSQNPRHKITKRGQNVTFRCDPISEHNRLYWYRQTLGQGPEFLTYFQNEAQLEKSRLLSDRFSAERPKGSFSTLEIQRTEQGDSAMYLCASNERPEAFFGQGTRLTVV.

The chain combines TRBV4-1 with TRBJ1-2, with no clear D. The CDR3 has 15 amino acids. V was shortened by 1 base and J by 4 bases, with 13 bases between the two germline ends. Per germline, CDR1 MGHRA and CDR2 YSYEKL. The CDR3 loop is CASSQGSESGYGYTF. In nucleotides, the CDR3 is TGCGCCAGCAGCCAAGGATCAGAGAGCGGCTATGGCTACACCTTC.

The V and J genes are TRBV5-4 and TRBJ2-2; weak D call: TRBD2 (6 bases). Germline values: CDR1 SGHNT, CDR2 YYREEE (reference sequence). The CDR3 length is 13 residues. Trimming stripped 9 bases from V and 4 bases from J, with 13 bases between. The CDR3, as DNA: TGTGCCATACTCCGGGACTCCACCGGGGAGCTGTTTTTT. It specifies CAILRDSTGELFF.

This chain joins TRBV2 and TRBJ2-6; D not certain. The germline CDR1 and CDR2 sequences are SNHLY and FYNNEI. V lost 8 bases and J lost 2, with 10 bases in between. The CDR3 length is 14 residues. The CDR3 protein is CASPPQTGANVLTF. In DNA, the CDR3 is TGTGCCAGCCCTCCCCAGACTGGGGCCAACGTCCTGACTTTC.

The chain combines TRBV9 with TRBJ2-1; D gene unclear. From germline, CDR1 is SGDLS and CDR2 YYNGEE. The CDR3 totals 14 residues. V lost 2 bases to trimming and J lost 2 bases, with 8 bases between them. The CDR3 sequence is CASSVAATYNEQFF. In DNA, the CDR3 is TGTGCCAGCAGCGTTGCGGCCACCTACAATGAGCAGTTCTTC. Using reference TRBV9 and TRBJ2-1 for the parts outside the CDR3, the full variable domain is DSGVTQTPKHLITATGQRVTLRCSPRSGDLSVYWYQQSLDQGLQFLIQYYNGEERAKGNILERFSAQQFPDLHSELNLSSLELGDSALYFCASSVAATYNEQFFGPGTRLTVL.

The chain uses TRBV5-1 and TRBJ2-2; D may be TRBD2 (5 bases). The germline gives CDR1 SGHRS, CDR2 YFSETQ. The CDR3 has 15 residues. V shed 4 bases and J shed 7 bases, with 17 bases lying between them. The CDR3 sequence is CASSPRAVGGGELFF. The CDR3 DNA reads TGCGCCAGCAGCCCACGAGCGGTAGGAGGCGGGGAGCTGTTTTTT.

V gene TRBV14 combines with J gene TRBJ2-7; 12 nucleotides align to TRBD2. The ends lost 5 bases at V and 6 bases at J; junction bases unmatched: 8. Germline V CDR1 and CDR2: SGHDN, FVKESK. This CDR3 comprises 15 residues. DNA of the CDR3: TGTGCCAGCAGCAATAGACTAGCGGGGGTTGGCGAGCAGTACTTC. Residues: CASSNRLAGVGEQYF.

The V and J genes are TRBV19 and TRBJ1-2; 10 bases line up with TRBD1. This CDR3 is 14 amino acids long. V lost 4 bases, J lost 4 bases, and 3 bases stayed unmatched. Germline V gene data show CDR1 as LNHDA and CDR2 as SQIVND (reference sequence). CDR3 nucleotides: TGTGCCAGTAGTACGACAGGGGGCGGCTATGGCTACACCTTC. This codes for CASSTTGGGYGYTF.

The rearrangement uses TRBV7-2 and TRBJ2-7, with TRBD1 as a possible D gene (6 bases). V lost 5 bases and J 1 base, leaving 12 bases between the germline ends. This CDR3 contains 14 residues. The V gene's germline CDR1 is SGHTA and CDR2 FQGNSA. Here the CDR3 reads CASSPLTGSYEQYF. The CDR3 DNA reads TGTGCCAGCAGCCCCCTGACAGGATCCTACGAGCAGTACTTC.

Remarks on this clone: One end of the junction varies from germline; a read error may be responsible. Other DNA sequences in the same sample also yield this CDR3. This sequence joins TRBV13 and TRBJ1-2; D is ambiguous. The CDR3 contains 14 residues. In germline, CDR1 is PRHDT, CDR2 FYEKMQ (reference sequence). The CDR3 sequence: CASSLATPDYGYTF. In nucleotides, the CDR3 is TGTGCTAGCAGCTTAGCCACCCCAGACTATGGCTACACCTTC.